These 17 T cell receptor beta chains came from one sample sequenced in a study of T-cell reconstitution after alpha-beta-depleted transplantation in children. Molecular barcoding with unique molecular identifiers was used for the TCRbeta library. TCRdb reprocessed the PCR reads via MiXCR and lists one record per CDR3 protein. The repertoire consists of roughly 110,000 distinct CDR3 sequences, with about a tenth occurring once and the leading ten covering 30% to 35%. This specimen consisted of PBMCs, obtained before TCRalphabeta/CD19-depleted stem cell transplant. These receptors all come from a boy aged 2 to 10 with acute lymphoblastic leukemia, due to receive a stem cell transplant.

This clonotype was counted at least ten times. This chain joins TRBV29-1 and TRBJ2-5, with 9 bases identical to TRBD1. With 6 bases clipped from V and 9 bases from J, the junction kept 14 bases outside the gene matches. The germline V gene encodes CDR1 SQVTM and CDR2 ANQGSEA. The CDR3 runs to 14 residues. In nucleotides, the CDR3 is TGCAGCGTGGCACCGGGACAGGGAGCGTCGCCCCAGTACTTC. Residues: CSVAPGQGASPQYF.

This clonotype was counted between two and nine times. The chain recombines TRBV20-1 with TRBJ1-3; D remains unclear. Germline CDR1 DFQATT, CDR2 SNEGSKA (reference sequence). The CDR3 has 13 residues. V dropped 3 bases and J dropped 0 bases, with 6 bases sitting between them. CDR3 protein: CSASRTSGNTIYF. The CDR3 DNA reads TGCAGTGCTAGCAGAACCTCTGGAAACACCATATATTTT.

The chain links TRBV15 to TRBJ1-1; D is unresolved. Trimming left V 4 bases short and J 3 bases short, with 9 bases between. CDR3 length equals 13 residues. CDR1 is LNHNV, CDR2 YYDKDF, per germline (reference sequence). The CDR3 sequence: CATSTTRDTEAFF. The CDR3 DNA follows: TGTGCCACCAGCACGACTAGGGACACTGAAGCTTTCTTT.

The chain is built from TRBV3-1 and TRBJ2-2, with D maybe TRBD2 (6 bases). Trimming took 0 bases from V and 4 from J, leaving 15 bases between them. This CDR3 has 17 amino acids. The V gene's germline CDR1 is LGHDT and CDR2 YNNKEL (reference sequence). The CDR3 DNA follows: TGTGCCAGCAGCCAAGATCGGGGGACCATTTCCACCGGGGAGCTGTTTTTT. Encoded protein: CASSQDRGTISTGELFF.

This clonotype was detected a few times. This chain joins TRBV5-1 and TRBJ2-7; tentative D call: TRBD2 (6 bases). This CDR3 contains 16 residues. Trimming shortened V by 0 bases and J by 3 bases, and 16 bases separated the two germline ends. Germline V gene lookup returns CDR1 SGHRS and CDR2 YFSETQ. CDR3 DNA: TGCGCCAGCAGCTTGGAGGGGACTCACCTACTCTACGAGCAGTACTTC. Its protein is CASSLEGTHLLYEQYF.

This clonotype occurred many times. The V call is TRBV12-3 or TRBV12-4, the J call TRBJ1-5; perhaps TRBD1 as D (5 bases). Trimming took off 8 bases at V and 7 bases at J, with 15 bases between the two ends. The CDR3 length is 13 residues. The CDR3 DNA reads TGTGCCAGCTGGGAGGGGTATGGACAGCCCCAGCATTTT. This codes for CASWEGYGQPQHF.

Here the CDR3 DNA reads TGTGCCAGCAGTTTGGGTCCAGGGGATAGAGGCTACACCTTC. As protein: CASSLGPGDRGYTF. V is TRBV28 and J is TRBJ1-2, with a possible D match to TRBD1 (6 bases). The CDR3 extends over 14 amino acids. Trimming cost V 3 bases and J 8 bases, with 16 bases left between them. CDR1 is MDHEN and CDR2 is SYDVKM in the germline V gene.

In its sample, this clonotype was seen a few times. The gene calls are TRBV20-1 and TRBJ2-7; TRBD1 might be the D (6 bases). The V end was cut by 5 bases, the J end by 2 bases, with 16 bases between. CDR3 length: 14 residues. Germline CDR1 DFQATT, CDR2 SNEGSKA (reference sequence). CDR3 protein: CSAGRDTYPYEQYF. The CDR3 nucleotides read TGCAGTGCTGGCCGGGACACCTATCCCTACGAGCAGTACTTC.

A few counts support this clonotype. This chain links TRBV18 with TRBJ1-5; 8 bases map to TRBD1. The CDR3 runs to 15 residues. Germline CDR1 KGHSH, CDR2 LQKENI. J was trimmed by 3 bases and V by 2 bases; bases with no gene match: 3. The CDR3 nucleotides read TGTGCCAGCTCACCAGACAGGGGAGACAATCAGCCCCAGCATTTT. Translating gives CASSPDRGDNQPQHF. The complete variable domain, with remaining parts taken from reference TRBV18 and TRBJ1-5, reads NAGVMQNPRHLVRRRGQEARLRCSPMKGHSHVYWYRQLPEEGLKFMVYLQKENIIDESGMPKERFSAEFPKEGPSILRIQQVVRGDSAAYFCASSPDRGDNQPQHFGDGTRLSIL.

The CDR3 coding sequence is TGTGCCAGCAGCCCTATTGAACGGGGAAACTATGGCTACACCTTC. Residues: CASSPIERGNYGYTF. The chain carries TRBV3-1 and TRBJ1-2, with no clear D. The CDR3 covers 15 residues. The V gene's germline CDR1 is LGHDT and CDR2 YNNKEL (reference sequence). The V end was cut by 4 bases, the J end by 2 bases, with 14 bases between.

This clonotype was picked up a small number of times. The DNA of the CDR3 is TGCGCCAGCAGGATACAGGGCTCCTATAATTCACCCCTCCACTTT. Translation: CASRIQGSYNSPLHF. The gene calls are TRBV5-1 and TRBJ1-6; D is perhaps TRBD1 (6 bases). CDR3 length: 15 residues. Trimming took 5 bases from V and 0 from J, leaving 9 bases between them. CDR1 is SGHRS, CDR2 YFSETQ, per germline.

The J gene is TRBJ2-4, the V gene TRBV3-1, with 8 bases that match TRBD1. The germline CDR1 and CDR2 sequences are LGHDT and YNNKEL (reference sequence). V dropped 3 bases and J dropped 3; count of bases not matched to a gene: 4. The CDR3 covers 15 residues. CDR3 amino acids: CASSQTGVGKNIQYF. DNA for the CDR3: TGTGCCAGCAGCCAGACAGGGGTGGGCAAAAACATTCAGTACTTC.

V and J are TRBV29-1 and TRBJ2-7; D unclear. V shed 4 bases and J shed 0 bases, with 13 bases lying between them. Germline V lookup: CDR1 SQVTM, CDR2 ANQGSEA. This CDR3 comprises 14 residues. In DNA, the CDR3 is TGCAGCGTTGGCGTCTCCAGGCTCTCCTACGAGCAGTACTTC. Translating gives CSVGVSRLSYEQYF.

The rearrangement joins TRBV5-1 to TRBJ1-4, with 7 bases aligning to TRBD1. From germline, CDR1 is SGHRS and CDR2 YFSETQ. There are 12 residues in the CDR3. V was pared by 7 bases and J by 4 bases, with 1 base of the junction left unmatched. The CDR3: CASRDSNEKLFF. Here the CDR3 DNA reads TGCGCCAGCCGGGACAGTAATGAAAAACTGTTTTTT. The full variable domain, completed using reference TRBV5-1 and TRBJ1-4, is KAGVTQTPRYLIKTRGQQVTLSCSPISGHRSVSWYQQTPGQGLQFLFEYFSETQRNKGNFPGRFSGRQFSNSRSEMNVSTLELGDSALYLCASRDSNEKLFFGSGTQLSVL.

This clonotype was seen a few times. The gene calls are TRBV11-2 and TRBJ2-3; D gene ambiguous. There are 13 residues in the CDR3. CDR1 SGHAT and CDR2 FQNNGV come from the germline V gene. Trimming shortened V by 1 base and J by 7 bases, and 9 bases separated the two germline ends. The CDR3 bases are TGTGCCAGCAGCTTAGGATCGGTTAATACGCAGTATTTT. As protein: CASSLGSVNTQYF.

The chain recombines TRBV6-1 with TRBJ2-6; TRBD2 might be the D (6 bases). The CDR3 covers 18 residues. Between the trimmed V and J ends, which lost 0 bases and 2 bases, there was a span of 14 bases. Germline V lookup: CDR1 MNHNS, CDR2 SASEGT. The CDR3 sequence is CASSEARYSGAGANVLTF. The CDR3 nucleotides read TGTGCCAGCAGTGAAGCCAGGTATTCGGGGGCTGGGGCCAACGTCCTGACTTTC.

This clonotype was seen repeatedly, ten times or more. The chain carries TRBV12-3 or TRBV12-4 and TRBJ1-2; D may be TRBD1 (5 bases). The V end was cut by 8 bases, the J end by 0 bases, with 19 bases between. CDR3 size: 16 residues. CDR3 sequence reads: CASGPFRGATNYGYTF. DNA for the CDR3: TGTGCCAGCGGGCCATTCCGGGGCGCAACTAACTATGGCTACACCTTC.